One and the same sample provided the 18 T cell receptor beta chains below, sequenced in a study of T cell repertoires in cytomegalovirus infection. MiXCR, applied by TCRdb to the reads, yields one record per CDR3 protein. The sample includes 500,000 to 600,000 distinct CDR3 sequences, 15% to 20% seen only once; the top ten take roughly a quarter. The material sequenced was CD8+ T cells from PBMCs. The receptors derive from a human donor in good health (CMV status not recorded). Some clones in this sample may be carry-over from other donors' samples.

This clonotype was counted at least ten times. V usage is TRBV28 and J usage is TRBJ2-3; tentative D call: TRBD1 (5 bases). The CDR3 is 16 residues long. V was cut by 6 bases and J by 2 bases, with 18 bases left in between. Germline V CDR1 and CDR2: MDHEN, SYDVKM. This chain's CDR3 is CASRLTASISTDTQYF. In nucleotides, the CDR3 is TGTGCCAGCAGACTGACAGCCTCAATCTCCACAGATACGCAGTATTTT. Based on the CDR3 plus reference TRBV28 and TRBJ2-3, the full variable domain is DVKVTQSSRYLVKRTGEKVFLECVQDMDHENMFWYRQDPGLGLRLIYFSYDVKMKEKGDIPEGYSVSREKKERFSLILESASTNQTSMYLCASRLTASISTDTQYFGPGTRLTVL.

This sequence joins TRBV6-7 and TRBJ2-7, with D possibly called TRBD1 or TRBD2 (6 bases each). Being an ORF, TRBV6-7 has a function that is uncertain. The CDR3 is 15 amino acids. V dropped 2 bases and J dropped 5 bases, with 16 bases sitting between them. CDR3 loop: CASSYRDGGSDEQYF. CDR3 bases: TGTGCCAGCAGTTACAGGGACGGGGGCAGTGACGAGCAGTACTTC.

The sample holds many counts of this clonotype. The gene calls are TRBV10-3 and TRBJ2-7; 7 bases are shared with TRBD2. The CDR3 sequence is 14 residues long. J gave up 3 bases and V 5 bases, and 7 bases lay outside the gene matches. From germline, CDR1 is ENHRY and CDR2 SYGVKD. The CDR3 sequence: CAISPGGSYYEQYF. CDR3 nucleotides: TGTGCCATCAGTCCGGGGGGTAGTTACTACGAGCAGTACTTC.

V gene TRBV4-1 combines with J gene TRBJ1-1; D uncertain. V was shortened by 0 bases and J by 7 bases, with 12 bases between the two germline ends. From germline, CDR1 is MGHRA and CDR2 YSYEKL. The length of the CDR3 is 14 residues. As DNA, the CDR3 is TGCGCCAGCAGCCAAGATGAGGTAGGCGGTGAAGCTTTCTTT. It specifies CASSQDEVGGEAFF.

The CDR3 sequence: CASSLRVAGGGGQRSYEQYF. CDR3 sequence (DNA): TGTGCCAGCAGCCTCCGGGTGGCGGGAGGGGGAGGGCAGCGGTCCTACGAGCAGTACTTC. The chain uses TRBV5-6 and TRBJ2-7; 9 bases are shared with TRBD2. CDR1 SGHDT and CDR2 YYEEEE come from the germline V gene. The V and J ends lost 4 bases and 1 base, in that order; junction bases with no gene match: 21. There are 20 residues in the CDR3.

This clonotype was seen at least ten times. The J gene is TRBJ2-2, the V gene TRBV7-3; 11 bases agree with TRBD2. Per germline, CDR1 SGHTA and CDR2 FQGTGA. The length of the CDR3 is 15 residues. V lost 0 bases, J lost 6 bases, and 0 bases stayed unmatched. The CDR3, as DNA: TGTGCCAGCAGCTTAACTAGCGGGAGGGCCGGGGAGCTGTTTTTT. It translates to CASSLTSGRAGELFF.

The chain couples TRBV6-2 or TRBV6-3 to TRBJ1-3, with D hard to call. Germline CDR1 reads MNHEY; CDR2 reads SVGEGT. V gave up 0 bases and J gave up 1 base, with 7 bases separating them. This CDR3 has 15 amino acids. CDR3 sequence reads: CASSYSPMSGNTIYF. In nucleotides, the CDR3 is TGTGCCAGCAGTTACTCCCCGATGTCTGGAAACACCATATATTTT.

V is TRBV5-1 and J is TRBJ2-2; 11 nucleotides match TRBD2. Trimming removed 0 bases from V and 0 bases from J; junction bases left unmatched: 16. Germline CDR1 and CDR2: SGHRS and YFSETQ. This CDR3 is 22 amino acids long. The CDR3 reads CASSLAGGLAAAAPSNTGELFF. In nucleotides, the CDR3 is TGCGCCAGCAGCTTGGCCGGGGGACTAGCGGCCGCCGCTCCCTCGAACACCGGGGAGCTGTTTTTT.

The chain recombines TRBV9 with TRBJ2-5, with 7 bases identical to TRBD1. V shed 4 bases and J 4 bases; nucleotides not matched to a gene: 7. CDR1 and CDR2 from the germline V gene are SGDLS and YYNGEE. The CDR3 consists of 14 residues. CDR3 sequence reads: CASSTTGARETQYF. As DNA, the CDR3 is TGTGCCAGCAGCACCACAGGGGCTCGAGAGACCCAGTACTTC.

This clonotype was counted at least ten times. This sequence joins TRBV27 and TRBJ1-5; TRBD1 matches 8 bases. V was pared by 2 bases and J by 5 bases, with 5 bases of the junction left unmatched. This CDR3 has 15 amino acids. Germline assignment: CDR1 MNHEY and CDR2 SMNVEV (reference sequence). The DNA of the CDR3 is TGTGCCAGCAGTTTAGCCCAGGGGGCGCATCAGCCCCAGCATTTT. It yields the protein CASSLAQGAHQPQHF.

This clonotype has a handful of counts. V usage is TRBV5-4 and J usage is TRBJ2-1; D gene ambiguous. V was clipped by 0 bases and J by 9 bases, with 16 bases between them. This CDR3 has 15 residues. In germline, CDR1 is SGHNT, CDR2 YYREEE (reference sequence). As DNA, the CDR3 is TGTGCCAGCAGCTTGGGCCGTTTCCCTTCGGGTGAGCAGTTCTTC. It yields the protein CASSLGRFPSGEQFF.

Ten or more counts support this clonotype. V is TRBV19 and J is TRBJ2-1, with TRBD2 identical over 8 bases. Germline assignment: CDR1 LNHDA and CDR2 SQIVND (reference sequence). This CDR3 comprises 14 residues. V was clipped by 5 bases and J by 5 bases; unmatched bases: 5. The CDR3 sequence: CASSPSGQNNEQFF. CDR3 DNA sequence: TGTGCCAGTAGTCCTAGCGGGCAGAACAATGAGCAGTTCTTC. Looking up the rest from reference TRBV19 and TRBJ2-1 gives the full variable domain: DGGITQSPKYLFRKEGQNVTLSCEQNLNHDAMYWYRQDPGQGLRLIYYSQIVNDFQKGDIAEGYSVSREKKESFPLTVTSAQKNPTAFYLCASSPSGQNNEQFFGPGTRLTVL.

This clonotype was recorded at least ten times. The chain carries TRBV7-9 and TRBJ2-4, with TRBD1 matching 9 bases. Trimming took 5 bases from V and 3 from J; bases not matched to a gene: 8. The germline CDR1 and CDR2 sequences are SEHNR and FQNEAQ (reference sequence). The CDR3 is made up of 16 amino acids. CDR3 sequence reads: CASSPGQGVIKNIQYF. CDR3 nucleotide sequence: TGTGCCAGCAGCCCGGGACAGGGCGTAATCAAAAACATTCAGTACTTC.

A few counts support this clonotype. This chain joins TRBV4-2 and TRBJ2-5; weak D call: TRBD1 (5 bases). Germline lookup yields CDR1 LGHNA and CDR2 YNFKEQ. CDR3 length: 15 residues. V gave up 4 bases and J gave up 4 bases, with 16 bases separating them. The CDR3 coding sequence is TGTGCCAGCAGCCCCCCCCTCAGGGTAACAGAGACCCAGTACTTC. This sequence encodes CASSPPLRVTETQYF.

The chain employs TRBV27 and TRBJ2-1, with 12 bases identical to TRBD2. CDR1 and CDR2 from the germline V gene are MNHEY and SMNVEV (reference sequence). The CDR3 sequence is 14 residues long. V lost 6 bases, J lost 8 bases, and 5 bases stayed unmatched. CDR3 region: CASRSGTSGHEQFF. CDR3 DNA sequence: TGTGCCAGCAGATCCGGGACTAGCGGGCATGAGCAGTTCTTC.

The sample holds a few counts of this clonotype. V and J are TRBV29-1 and TRBJ2-1; 11 bases align to TRBD2. The CDR3 has 16 residues. Germline assignment: CDR1 SQVTM and CDR2 ANQGSEA. Germline trimming cut 4 bases from V and 0 bases from J; bases unmatched to any gene: 5. In DNA, the CDR3 is TGCAGCGTTGGGGGACTAGCGGAGAGCTCCTACAATGAGCAGTTCTTC. Encoded protein: CSVGGLAESSYNEQFF.

The rearrangement joins TRBV5-5 to TRBJ1-4, with a possible D match to TRBD1 (6 bases). Per germline, CDR1 SGHKS and CDR2 YYEKEE (reference sequence). Trimming stripped 0 bases from V and 5 bases from J, with 11 bases between. This CDR3 has 15 residues. The CDR3: CASSLEGRGNEKLFF. The CDR3, as DNA: TGTGCCAGCAGCTTGGAGGGGAGGGGGAATGAAAAACTGTTTTTT.

In this sample, this clonotype turned up a few times. V gene TRBV20-1 combines with J gene TRBJ2-7; TRBD1 is a possible D gene (6 bases). Germline CDR1 is DFQATT and CDR2 is SNEGSKA (reference sequence). This CDR3 has 13 amino acids. The ends were cut back, 0 bases at V and 2 bases at J, with 8 bases in the middle. The CDR3 coding sequence is TGCAGTGCTAGAGATCGGACAGCCTACGAGCAGTACTTC. Translated: CSARDRTAYEQYF.